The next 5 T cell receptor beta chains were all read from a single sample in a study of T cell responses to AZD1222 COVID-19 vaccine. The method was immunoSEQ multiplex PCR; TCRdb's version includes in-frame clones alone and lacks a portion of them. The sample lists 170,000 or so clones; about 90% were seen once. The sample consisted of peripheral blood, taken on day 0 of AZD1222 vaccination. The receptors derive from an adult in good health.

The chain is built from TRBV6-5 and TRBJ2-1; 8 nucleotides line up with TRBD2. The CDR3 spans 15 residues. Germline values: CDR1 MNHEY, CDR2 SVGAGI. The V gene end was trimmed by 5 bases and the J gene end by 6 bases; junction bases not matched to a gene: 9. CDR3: CASSQSGRSSNEQFF. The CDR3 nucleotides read TGTGCCAGCAGTCAAAGCGGGAGAAGTAGCAATGAGCAGTTCTTC.

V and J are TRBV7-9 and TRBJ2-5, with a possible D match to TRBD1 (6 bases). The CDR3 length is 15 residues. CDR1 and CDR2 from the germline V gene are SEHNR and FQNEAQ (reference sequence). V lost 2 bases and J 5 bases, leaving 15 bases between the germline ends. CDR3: CASSLSGANGETQYF. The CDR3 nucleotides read TGTGCCAGCAGCTTATCAGGGGCTAATGGTGAGACCCAGTACTTC.

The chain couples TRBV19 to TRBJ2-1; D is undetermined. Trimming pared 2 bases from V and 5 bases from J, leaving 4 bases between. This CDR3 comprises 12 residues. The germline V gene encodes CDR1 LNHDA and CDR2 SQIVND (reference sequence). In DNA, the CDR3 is TGTGCCAGTAGTATATGGGACAATGAGCAGTTCTTC. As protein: CASSIWDNEQFF. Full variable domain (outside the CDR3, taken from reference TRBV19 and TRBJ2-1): DGGITQSPKYLFRKEGQNVTLSCEQNLNHDAMYWYRQDPGQGLRLIYYSQIVNDFQKGDIAEGYSVSREKKESFPLTVTSAQKNPTAFYLCASSIWDNEQFFGPGTRLTVL.

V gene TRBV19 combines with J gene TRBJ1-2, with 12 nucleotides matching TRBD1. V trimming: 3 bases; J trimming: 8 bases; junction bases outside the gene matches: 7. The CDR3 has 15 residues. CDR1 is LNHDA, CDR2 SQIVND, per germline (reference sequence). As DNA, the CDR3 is TGTGCCAGTAGTATGGGGACAGGGGGCGCATTGGGCTACACCTTC. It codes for CASSMGTGGALGYTF.

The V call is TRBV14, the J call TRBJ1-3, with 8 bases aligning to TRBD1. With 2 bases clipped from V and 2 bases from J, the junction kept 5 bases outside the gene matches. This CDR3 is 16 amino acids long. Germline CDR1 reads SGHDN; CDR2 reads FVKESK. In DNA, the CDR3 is TGTGCCAGCAGCCAACAACAGGGGGAAACTGGAAACACCATATATTTT. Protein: CASSQQQGETGNTIYF.